The next 12 T cell receptor beta chains were all read from a single sample in a study of T-cell memory formation after mild COVID-19. Each CDR3 protein is one row after TCRdb ran MiXCR on the 5' RACE reads. The table shows just over 350,000 distinct CDR3 sequences, with 13% to 15% occurring only once. The sequencing sample was made of PBMCs or a T cell subset sorted from them (not recorded which). These receptors were collected from a man aged 18 to 30 who had mild COVID-19 (a few samples of this study predate the infection). Cell type and time point are not known.

The V call is TRBV5-6, the J call TRBJ1-1, with 9 bases aligning to TRBD1. This CDR3 comprises 19 residues. The V and J ends lost 3 bases and 6 bases, in that order; junction bases with no gene match: 21. The germline V gene encodes CDR1 SGHDT and CDR2 YYEEEE. The CDR3 is CASSSYINRGQDFNAEAFF. The DNA of the CDR3 is TGTGCCAGCAGCTCATACATTAACAGGGGGCAAGATTTTAACGCTGAAGCTTTCTTT.

The table lists this clonotype with many counts. This chain connects TRBV6-6 to TRBJ1-2; the D gene is possibly TRBD1 (5 bases). With 2 bases removed from V and 3 bases from J, the gap between germline ends came to 13 bases. This CDR3 has 15 amino acids. CDR1 MNHNY and CDR2 SVGAGI come from the germline V gene (reference sequence). The CDR3 protein is CASSYPAGRDYGYTF. The CDR3 DNA sequence: TGTGCCAGCAGTTACCCAGCAGGGCGGGACTATGGCTACACCTTC.

This clonotype has more than one count but fewer than ten. The genes are TRBV4-1 and TRBJ2-5; a weak D match, TRBD2 (6 bases). The V and J ends lost 0 bases and 5 bases respectively, with 10 bases between them. CDR1 and CDR2 from the germline V gene are MGHRA and YSYEKL. The CDR3 totals 14 residues. The CDR3 reads CASSQEGGFETQYF. CDR3 bases: TGCGCCAGCAGCCAAGAAGGAGGGTTCGAGACCCAGTACTTC.

This clonotype was seen more than once but under ten times. The gene calls are TRBV25-1 and TRBJ1-2; perhaps TRBD1 as D (5 bases). The CDR3 totals 16 residues. Trimming removed 5 bases from V and 4 bases from J, with 20 bases in between. Germline assignment: CDR1 MGHDK and CDR2 SYGVNS. In DNA form, the CDR3 reads TGTGCCAGCAGTAGGGGCCAGTCCGAGTCGCCCTATGGCTACACCTTC. This encodes CASSRGQSESPYGYTF.

This clonotype was seen many times. This sequence joins TRBV5-1 and TRBJ2-3; D remains ambiguous. The CDR3 extends over 14 amino acids. The V and J ends lost 8 bases and 5 bases respectively, with 18 bases between them. Germline CDR1 and CDR2: SGHRS and YFSETQ. The CDR3: CASSPTASRDTQYF. CDR3 DNA: TGCGCCAGTTCCCCTACGGCTAGTCGAGATACGCAGTATTTT.

This clonotype was picked up a small number of times. CDR3: CASSSGHAGANVLTF. As DNA, the CDR3 is TGTGCCAGCAGCTCTGGACATGCTGGGGCCAACGTCCTGACTTTC. This chain uses TRBV7-3 with TRBJ2-6; D perhaps matches TRBD1 (5 bases). This CDR3 is built from 15 residues. CDR1 is SGHTA, CDR2 FQGTGA, per germline. V lost 4 bases and J lost 2, with 9 bases in between. The variable domain in full, completed from reference TRBV7-3 and TRBJ2-6, reads GAGVSQTPSNKVTEKGKYVELRCDPISGHTALYWYRQSLGQGPEFLIYFQGTGAADDSGLPNDRFFAVRPEGSVSTLKIQRTERGDSAVYLCASSSGHAGANVLTFGAGSRLTVL.

This clonotype has only a few counts. The chain joins TRBV7-2 to TRBJ1-5; D is unresolved. V lost 2 bases and J lost 0, with 14 bases in between. Germline V CDR1 and CDR2: SGHTA, FQGNSA. The CDR3 has 17 amino acids. CDR3 nucleotide sequence: TGTGCCAGCAGCTTATCTGGCAGCCCCTATAGCAATCAGCCCCAGCATTTT. Amino acid sequence: CASSLSGSPYSNQPQHF.

This clonotype showed up just a few times. The chain joins TRBV2 to TRBJ2-3; D not certain. Germline loops: CDR1 SNHLY, CDR2 FYNNEI. The germline V and J ends were trimmed by 6 bases and 0 bases, with 7 bases remaining between them. The CDR3 runs to 13 residues. CDR3 nucleotide sequence: TGTGCCAGCAGGATCCTGAGCACAGATACGCAGTATTTT. Translated, it gives CASRILSTDTQYF.

This clonotype has a handful of counts. The V call is TRBV7-7, the J call TRBJ2-7; possible D gene TRBD1, 5 bases. The CDR3 is 13 amino acids. V was pared by 1 base and J by 4 bases, with 8 bases between. Looked up from germline, CDR1 is SSHAT and CDR2 is FNYEAQ (reference sequence). The CDR3 here is CASSLGRQYEQYF. The DNA for the CDR3 is TGTGCCAGCAGCTTAGGGAGACAGTACGAGCAGTACTTC.

This rearrangement joins TRBV6-5 to TRBJ2-1; weak D call: TRBD2 (6 bases). This CDR3 has 13 residues. V gave up 4 bases and J gave up 11 bases, with 15 bases separating them. Germline lookup yields CDR1 MNHEY and CDR2 SVGAGI. CDR3 sequence (DNA): TGTGCCAGCAGTTCGAAGGGCGGGGCAAAGCAGTTCTTC. Translating it yields CASSSKGGAKQFF.

This clonotype was detected ten times or more. This chain links TRBV5-1 with TRBJ1-2, with unresolved D. The V end lost 7 bases, the J end lost 6 bases, and 16 bases lay between the germline ends. The CDR3 length is 13 residues. The V gene's germline CDR1 is SGHRS and CDR2 YFSETQ. In DNA, the CDR3 is TGCGCCAGCTCCCGACCCTCGACGGATGGCTACACCTTC. Translating gives CASSRPSTDGYTF.

V gene TRBV12-3 or TRBV12-4 combines with J gene TRBJ1-1, with 7 bases identical to TRBD1. After removal of 7 bases from V and 2 bases from J, the junction contained 7 bases not matched to a gene. This CDR3 has 14 amino acids. In nucleotides, the CDR3 is TGTGCCAGCACCCTCAGGGGGTCCAACACTGAAGCTTTCTTT. Amino acid sequence: CASTLRGSNTEAFF.